The 18 T cell receptor beta chains below were found in one sample sequenced in a study of human T cells and chemical hapten exposure. TCRdb itself ran the RACE reads through MiXCR, one entry per CDR3 protein. The data show roughly 40,000 distinct CDR3 sequences, around 9% seen once. The time point: patch test 2, 6 weeks after DPC sensitization. Noted treatment: therapeutic diphenylcyclopropenone sensitization with weekly scalp DPC. The sequencing used whole blood, collected in connection with sensitization to the hapten diphenylcyclopropenone (DPC). The receptors here all came from a woman in her forties with alopecia areata. Some clones in this sample may be carry-over from other donors' samples.

This chain uses TRBV7-3 with TRBJ2-3; D may be TRBD1 or TRBD2 (6 bases each). The CDR3 length is 16 residues. The V gene lost 1 base and the J gene lost 0 bases, with 11 bases spanning the gap. Per germline, CDR1 SGHTA and CDR2 FQGTGA. The CDR3 spells CASSLRPGASTDTQYF. The CDR3 DNA follows: TGTGCCAGCAGCTTAAGGCCGGGGGCCAGCACAGATACGCAGTATTTT.

This clonotype was seen ten or more times. The J gene is TRBJ1-4, the V gene TRBV18; 8 bases match TRBD1. V shed 1 base, J shed 5 bases, and the junction held 6 bases outside the gene matches. The CDR3 runs to 16 residues. Per germline, CDR1 KGHSH and CDR2 LQKENI. CDR3: CASSPRHGQGNEKLFF. The CDR3 nucleotides read TGTGCCAGCTCACCACGCCACGGACAGGGAAATGAAAAACTGTTTTTT.

The chain uses TRBV11-1 and TRBJ2-3, with 9 bases fitting TRBD2. The CDR3 sequence is 15 residues long. CDR1 is SGHAT, CDR2 FQDESV, per germline (reference sequence). After removal of 5 bases from V and 6 bases from J, the junction contained 9 bases not matched to a gene. The CDR3, as DNA: TGTGCCAGCAGCCAGAAGCGGGGGGCGATGGATACGCAGTATTTT. This translates into CASSQKRGAMDTQYF. The full variable domain, with the rest looked up from reference TRBV11-1 and TRBJ2-3, is EAEVAQSPRYKITEKSQAVAFWCDPISGHATLYWYRQILGQGPELLVQFQDESVVDDSQLPKDRFSAERLKGVDSTLKIQPAELGDSAMYLCASSQKRGAMDTQYFGPGTRLTVL.

This clonotype has ten or more counts. The rearrangement joins TRBV5-1 to TRBJ2-1; the match to TRBD2 covers 12 bases. Germline lookup yields CDR1 SGHRS and CDR2 YFSETQ. The V and J ends lost 3 bases and 0 bases, in that order; junction bases with no gene match: 7. This CDR3 spans 18 amino acids. The CDR3 is CASSSGLAGPSSYNEQFF. CDR3 sequence (DNA): TGCGCCAGCAGCTCGGGACTAGCGGGCCCCAGCTCCTACAATGAGCAGTTCTTC.

This clonotype has ten or more counts. The chain employs TRBV9 and TRBJ2-7, with D perhaps matching TRBD2 (7 bases). Trimming took off 3 bases at V and 6 bases at J, with 19 bases between the two ends. The CDR3 is made up of 15 amino acids. CDR1 is SGDLS and CDR2 is YYNGEE in the germline V gene. For the CDR3, the DNA is TGTGCCAGCAGCGCGGGGGGCTATAGAGGTTCCGAGCAGTACTTC. This translates into CASSAGGYRGSEQYF.

Points on this clonotype: This may be a read error, as it is one base from a much larger clone. The chain has TRBV7-6 and TRBJ1-1, with 7 positions matching TRBD1. The length of the CDR3 is 15 residues. Germline CDR1 and CDR2: SGHVS and FNYEAQ. The CDR3: CANSLAQGGGTEAFF. As DNA, the CDR3 is TGTGCCAACAGCTTAGCGCAGGGGGGAGGCACTGAAGCTTTCTTT.

This clonotype came up a few times. The CDR3 end shows no conserved phenylalanine or tryptophan, and so a read error is likely. J is TRBJ2-7 and V is TRBV2; TRBD1 aligns across 7 bases. The CDR3 sequence is 13 residues long. Germline V CDR1 and CDR2: SNHLY, FYNNEI. V was clipped by 11 bases and J by 1 base; unmatched bases: 8. The CDR3 loop is CAGTRTGSYEQYL. CDR3 in DNA: TGTGCCGGAACGCGGACAGGTTCCTACGAGCAGTACTTA.

This clonotype was recorded many times. The genes are TRBV5-1 and TRBJ1-1; perhaps TRBD1 as D (5 bases). Germline-derived CDR1 and CDR2 are SGHRS and YFSETQ. This CDR3 is built from 15 residues. Trimming removed 0 bases from V and 9 bases from J, with 18 bases in between. The CDR3 is CASSLGRQGGRKAFF. In DNA form, the CDR3 reads TGCGCCAGCAGCTTGGGACGCCAGGGAGGGCGTAAAGCTTTCTTT.

This clonotype appeared many times. This chain connects TRBV20-1 to TRBJ1-5, with a tentative D call TRBD1 (6 bases). Trimming removed 1 base at V and 2 bases at J, with 12 bases between. CDR1 DFQATT and CDR2 SNEGSKA come from the germline V gene (reference sequence). The CDR3 covers 15 residues. CDR3 bases: TGCAGTGCTAGAGGTGGGGGGCACGGCAATCAGCCCCAGCATTTT. This sequence encodes CSARGGGHGNQPQHF.

This clonotype has only a few counts. This chain links TRBV4-3 with TRBJ2-7; 11 bases are shared with TRBD1. Looked up from germline, CDR1 is LGHNA and CDR2 is YSLEER. J gave up 6 bases and V 3 bases, and 10 bases lay outside the gene matches. This CDR3 contains 16 residues. This CDR3 reads CASSQETGTGGTEQYF. The CDR3 nucleotides read TGCGCCAGCAGCCAGGAAACCGGGACAGGGGGAACCGAGCAGTACTTC.

This clonotype was found many times. This chain connects TRBV6-5 to TRBJ2-7; the match to TRBD1 covers 8 bases. Losses at the gene ends were 4 bases for V and 1 base for J; bases not matched to a gene: 6. Germline values: CDR1 MNHEY, CDR2 SVGAGI. This CDR3 is 15 amino acids long. CDR3 in DNA: TGTGCCAGCAGTTTGGGGAGACAGGGGTCCTACGAGCAGTACTTC. Its translation is CASSLGRQGSYEQYF.

Many counts were recorded for this clonotype. J is TRBJ2-7 and V is TRBV4-2; 10 positions agree with TRBD2. Germline assignment: CDR1 LGHNA and CDR2 YNFKEQ. J was trimmed by 2 bases and V by 0 bases; bases with no gene match: 16. The CDR3 runs to 20 residues. CDR3 amino acids: CASSQEGSVRGLAGAYEQYF. The DNA of the CDR3 is TGTGCCAGCAGCCAAGAAGGGAGCGTCCGAGGGCTAGCGGGGGCCTACGAGCAGTACTTC.

This clonotype was counted many times. The chain couples TRBV6-1 to TRBJ1-1, with TRBD1 identical over 7 bases. J was trimmed by 5 bases and V by 6 bases; bases with no gene match: 6. Germline values: CDR1 MNHNS, CDR2 SASEGT. This CDR3 spans 13 amino acids. Here the CDR3 reads CASRKTGSTEAFF. The CDR3 DNA follows: TGTGCCAGCAGGAAGACAGGGTCGACTGAAGCTTTCTTT.

This clonotype occurred many times. This rearrangement joins TRBV20-1 to TRBJ2-7; 10 bases fit TRBD2. Germline CDR1 is DFQATT and CDR2 is SNEGSKA (reference sequence). The CDR3 has 14 amino acids. The junction had 10 bases not matched to a gene; V was cut back by 7 bases and J by 4 bases. CDR3 sequence: CSERRAGGIYEQYF. CDR3 DNA sequence: TGCAGTGAAAGGCGAGCGGGGGGGATTTACGAGCAGTACTTC.

This clonotype was seen repeatedly, ten times or more. The CDR3 loop reads CSASPGQGGNTIYF. CDR3 DNA: TGCAGTGCTAGTCCCGGGCAGGGAGGAAACACCATATATTTT. The V call is TRBV20-1, the J call TRBJ1-3; a weak D match, TRBD1 (5 bases). The germline V gene encodes CDR1 DFQATT and CDR2 SNEGSKA (reference sequence). Trimming pared 3 bases from V and 4 bases from J, leaving 13 bases between. CDR3 size: 14 residues.

The V gene is TRBV20-1, the J gene TRBJ2-1, with 12 bases fitting TRBD2. Germline lookup yields CDR1 DFQATT and CDR2 SNEGSKA (reference sequence). The CDR3 consists of 16 residues. The CDR3 is CSFELAGGSSYNEQFF. CDR3 in DNA: TGCAGCTTCGAACTAGCGGGGGGTAGCTCCTACAATGAGCAGTTCTTC.

Many counts were recorded for this clonotype. The gene calls are TRBV7-2 and TRBJ2-1; TRBD2 aligns across 8 bases. The CDR3 spans 20 residues. V lost 7 bases to trimming and J lost 8 bases; unmatched junction nucleotides: 28. Germline CDR1 is SGHTA and CDR2 is FQGNSA. The CDR3 reads CASTPRLGGGMVGVVDEQFF. Written as DNA, the CDR3 is TGTGCCAGCACCCCGCGGCTGGGCGGGGGGATGGTCGGTGTTGTGGATGAGCAGTTCTTC.

This clonotype was observed many times. The CDR3 loop is CSASGGALYEQYF. DNA for the CDR3: TGCAGTGCTAGCGGGGGGGCACTCTACGAGCAGTACTTC. J is TRBJ2-7 and V is TRBV20-1, with 8 bases matching TRBD2. This CDR3 is built from 13 residues. Germline lookup yields CDR1 DFQATT and CDR2 SNEGSKA (reference sequence). Germline trimming cut 3 bases from V and 3 bases from J; bases unmatched to any gene: 4.